This T cell receptor (beta chain) was captured by sequencing in a study of cytotoxic CD8 clonotypes in ibrutinib-treated CLL. Study context: The patient breakdown showed more than 9 relapsed/refractory and approximately 15 treatment-naive cases, with about 18 IGHV unmutated.

Measured with immunoSEQ multiplex PCR; TCRdb has only the in-frame clones, and not every one. Of 200,000 or so clones listed, around 70% are singletons. The CDR3 consists of 13 residues. Trimming took 5 bases from V and 4 from J, leaving 12 bases between them. Germline CDR1 is SQVTM and CDR2 is ANQGSEA. V gene TRBV29-1 combines with J gene TRBJ1-5; unclear D gene. This clonotype was obtained from a human donor with chronic lymphocytic leukemia. Specimen: PBMCs, collected after 12 months of ibrutinib treatment. CDR3 residues: CSVIKGWNQPQHF. The CDR3 DNA sequence: TGCAGCGTTATCAAGGGTTGGAATCAGCCCCAGCATTTT.